These 31 T cell receptor beta chains were all obtained from the same sample, sequenced in a study of blood T cell repertoires in COVID-19. The method was immunoSEQ multiplex PCR; TCRdb's version includes in-frame clones alone and lacks a portion of them. The sample consists of about half a million clones, 75% to 90% of them appearing once. Sequencing was performed on peripheral blood. The receptor source for this set is a human donor in a cohort sampled during active COVID-19.

The chain joins TRBV12-3 or TRBV12-4 to TRBJ2-5; 7 bases fit TRBD1. CDR3 length equals 12 residues. The J segment lost 9 bases and the V segment lost 5 bases, leaving 6 bases of the junction unmatched. CDR3 sequence reads: CASSLQGKAQYF. The CDR3 DNA reads as TGTGCCAGCAGTCTACAGGGGAAGGCCCAGTACTTC.

The gene calls are TRBV13 and TRBJ2-5, with 7 bases that match TRBD2. The CDR3 loop spans 16 amino acids. The V segment lost 4 bases and the J segment 2 bases; nucleotides outside the gene matches: 10. In germline, CDR1 is PRHDT, CDR2 FYEKMQ (reference sequence). The CDR3 nucleotides read TGTGCCAGCAGCTATTCAGGGAGGGGTCTGCAAGAGACCCAGTACTTC. Protein sequence: CASSYSGRGLQETQYF.

The chain combines TRBV6-1 with TRBJ2-7; TRBD2 aligns across 10 bases. This CDR3 region has 18 residues. Germline V CDR1 and CDR2: MNHNS, SASEGT. J was trimmed by 3 bases and V by 6 bases; bases with no gene match: 17. The CDR3 nucleotides read TGTGCCAGCAGGGAACGGGACAGAGGACTAGCGGCGGTCTACGAGCAGTACTTC. Protein: CASRERDRGLAAVYEQYF.

This clone has just one count. The genes are TRBV7-9 and TRBJ1-2; the D gene is possibly TRBD1 (6 bases). Between the trimmed V and J ends, which lost 4 bases and 8 bases, there was a span of 26 bases. The germline V gene encodes CDR1 SEHNR and CDR2 FQNEAQ (reference sequence). The CDR3 is 17 residues long. The CDR3 spells CASSSLAVWGQGEGYTF. Here the CDR3 DNA reads TGTGCCAGCAGCTCTCTCGCGGTTTGGGGGCAAGGGGAGGGCTACACCTTC.

The sample holds one count of this clone. The gene calls are TRBV7-2 and TRBJ1-1; TRBD1 agrees at 7 bases. The CDR3 totals 16 residues. In germline, CDR1 is SGHTA, CDR2 FQGNSA. V lost 6 bases and J lost 6; bases outside the gene matches: 16. CDR3 coding DNA: TGTGCCAGCAGTTTGAATAACAGGGGTCGCGCCTCTGAAGCTTTCTTT. Translated: CASSLNNRGRASEAFF.

The chain employs TRBV19 and TRBJ2-1; 11 nucleotides agree with TRBD1. The germline CDR1 and CDR2 sequences are LNHDA and SQIVND (reference sequence). Losses at the gene ends were 9 bases for V and 7 bases for J; bases not matched to a gene: 5. The CDR3 is 13 amino acids. In DNA, the CDR3 is TGTGCCAGCCGGGACAGGGGGATTAATGAGCAGTTCTTC. Translating gives CASRDRGINEQFF.

The chain combines TRBV9 with TRBJ2-1; weak D call: TRBD2 (6 bases). CDR1 SGDLS and CDR2 YYNGEE come from the germline V gene. V was trimmed by 0 bases and J by 8 bases, leaving 15 bases between them. CDR3 length: 15 residues. This chain's CDR3 is CASSVVAEIWDEQFF. The CDR3 coding sequence is TGTGCCAGCAGCGTAGTAGCGGAGATTTGGGATGAGCAGTTCTTC.

In the case of this clone: Other DNA variants within this sample encode the same CDR3. This sequence joins TRBV5-4 and TRBJ1-2; 7 bases agree with TRBD1. J was trimmed by 5 bases and V by 2 bases; bases with no gene match: 6. CDR3 size: 14 residues. Germline V gives CDR1 SGHNT, CDR2 YYREEE (reference sequence). The CDR3 sequence: CASSLPGQSYGYTF. CDR3 DNA sequence: TGTGCCAGCAGCTTACCGGGACAGTCTTATGGCTACACCTTC. Looking up the rest from reference TRBV5-4 and TRBJ1-2 gives the full variable domain: ETGVTQSPTHLIKTRGQQVTLRCSSQSGHNTVSWYQQALGQGPQFIFQYYREEENGRGNFPPRFSGLQFPNYSSELNVNALELDDSALYLCASSLPGQSYGYTFGSGTRLTVV.

In its sample, this clone was seen a few times. Other DNA sequences in the sample encode the same CDR3. The gene calls are TRBV20-1 and TRBJ1-1, with D perhaps matching TRBD1 (6 bases). With 3 bases removed from V and 5 bases from J, the gap between germline ends came to 10 bases. Looked up from germline, CDR1 is DFQATT and CDR2 is SNEGSKA (reference sequence). The CDR3 sequence is 12 residues long. CDR3 DNA sequence: TGCAGTGCTAGTAAGGGGGGGACTGAAGCTTTCTTT. Its protein is CSASKGGTEAFF.

The rearrangement joins TRBV3-1 (or the pseudogene TRBV3-2) to TRBJ2-5, with a tentative D call TRBD1 (6 bases). The germline gives CDR1 LGHDT, CDR2 YNNKEL (reference sequence). Trimming stripped 3 bases from V and 3 bases from J, with 11 bases between. The CDR3 length is 14 residues. CDR3: CASSQRGTKETQYF. As DNA, the CDR3 is TGTGCCAGCAGCCAGAGGGGGACCAAAGAGACCCAGTACTTC.

This chain uses TRBV7-2 with TRBJ1-5; 10 bases map to TRBD1. Trimming at V came to 1 base and at J to 6 bases, leaving 9 bases not matched to a gene. CDR1 is SGHTA, CDR2 FQGNSA, per germline. The CDR3 spans 17 residues. The CDR3 nucleotides are TGTGCCAGCAGCTTAGTGTTCCTTGGACAGGGGGGTCAGCCCCAGCATTTT. This gives the protein CASSLVFLGQGGQPQHF.

The V gene is TRBV19, the J gene TRBJ2-1; 13 bases map to TRBD2. CDR3 length: 15 amino acids. With V trimmed by 7 bases and J by 15 bases, 15 bases remained unmatched. Germline assignment: CDR1 LNHDA and CDR2 SQIVND (reference sequence). The DNA of the CDR3 is TGTGCCAGTAACCAACTAGCGGGAGGGCCGCAAAGGCCGTTCTTC. Its protein is CASNQLAGGPQRPFF.

This rearrangement joins TRBV7-2 to TRBJ1-2, with 7 bases identical to TRBD1. This CDR3 contains 14 residues. The ends lost 3 bases at V and 7 bases at J; junction bases unmatched: 8. CDR1 is SGHTA and CDR2 is FQGNSA in the germline V gene. In nucleotides, the CDR3 is TGTGCCAGCAGCTTGCTTACAGGGGAGGCTGGCTACACCTTC. Translating gives CASSLLTGEAGYTF.

This chain uses TRBV11-3 with TRBJ2-2; 11 bases match TRBD2. Trimming took 5 bases from V and 7 from J; bases not matched to a gene: 9. This CDR3 spans 16 amino acids. Germline assignment: CDR1 SGHNT and CDR2 YENEEA. CDR3 sequence: CASSPLAGVSNGELFF. CDR3 DNA sequence: TGTGCCAGCAGCCCACTAGCGGGAGTTAGTAACGGGGAGCTGTTTTTT.

V usage is TRBV5-1 and J usage is TRBJ1-2; D is unclear. The CDR3 sequence is 14 residues long. Germline CDR1 and CDR2: SGHRS and YFSETQ. Between the trimmed V and J ends, which lost 0 bases and 8 bases, there was a span of 14 bases. The CDR3 spells CASSLERGPGGYTF. CDR3 bases: TGCGCCAGCAGCTTGGAACGCGGGCCCGGGGGCTACACCTTC. Supplemented by reference TRBV5-1 and TRBJ1-2, the full variable domain reads KAGVTQTPRYLIKTRGQQVTLSCSPISGHRSVSWYQQTPGQGLQFLFEYFSETQRNKGNFPGRFSGRQFSNSRSEMNVSTLELGDSALYLCASSLERGPGGYTFGSGTRLTVV.

The gene calls are TRBV19 and TRBJ1-2; 7 nucleotides match TRBD1. Unmatched junction bases numbered 14, after V lost 10 bases and J lost 9 bases. CDR3 length: 13 amino acids. The germline V gene encodes CDR1 LNHDA and CDR2 SQIVND (reference sequence). In DNA, the CDR3 is TGTGCCACCCAACAGACAGGGAAAACGAGCTACACCTTC. Encoded protein: CATQQTGKTSYTF.

The rearrangement uses TRBV2 and TRBJ2-2, with TRBD2 identical over 9 bases. The junction had 6 bases not matched to a gene; V was cut back by 6 bases and J by 4 bases. Germline V gives CDR1 SNHLY, CDR2 FYNNEI. The CDR3 extends over 15 amino acids. The CDR3 DNA is TGTGCCAGCAGAATAAATAGCGGGAGCACCGGGGAGCTGTTTTTT. Translating gives CASRINSGSTGELFF.

This sequence joins TRBV12-3 or TRBV12-4 and TRBJ1-1; 11 positions agree with TRBD1. CDR3 length equals 13 residues. V lost 6 bases to trimming and J lost 10 bases; unmatched junction nucleotides: 7. CDR3 sequence (DNA): TGTGCCAGCAGCACAGGACAGGGGGCGAGAGCTTTCTTT. This gives the protein CASSTGQGARAFF.

This rearrangement joins TRBV5-1 to TRBJ2-1; TRBD2 might be the D (6 bases). Germline CDR1 is SGHRS and CDR2 is YFSETQ. V was trimmed by 3 bases and J by 4 bases, leaving 17 bases between them. This CDR3 has 16 residues. CDR3 residues: CASSSAPEGPYNEQFF. Here the CDR3 DNA reads TGCGCCAGCAGCTCGGCTCCGGAGGGCCCTTACAATGAGCAGTTCTTC.

This chain joins TRBV9 and TRBJ1-1; unclear D gene. The V and J ends lost 0 bases and 3 bases respectively, with 12 bases between them. This CDR3 is built from 15 residues. Germline CDR1 is SGDLS and CDR2 is YYNGEE. Written as DNA, the CDR3 is TGTGCCAGCAGCGTAGTTGGGGTCGGGGACACTGAAGCTTTCTTT. This sequence encodes CASSVVGVGDTEAFF. Variable domain in full (rest from reference TRBV9 and TRBJ1-1): DSGVTQTPKHLITATGQRVTLRCSPRSGDLSVYWYQQSLDQGLQFLIQYYNGEERAKGNILERFSAQQFPDLHSELNLSSLELGDSALYFCASSVVGVGDTEAFFGQGTRLTVV.

The rearrangement joins TRBV5-1 to TRBJ1-4, with 12 bases matching TRBD1. The length of the CDR3 is 16 residues. Germline assignment: CDR1 SGHRS and CDR2 YFSETQ. The V segment lost 4 bases and the J segment 7 bases; nucleotides outside the gene matches: 8. The CDR3 spells CASSPGTGGGGEKLFF. The CDR3 region has the DNA TGCGCCAGCAGCCCCGGGACAGGGGGCGGAGGTGAAAAACTGTTTTTT.

The chain links TRBV11-2 to TRBJ2-2; 14 bases fit TRBD2. Germline loops: CDR1 SGHAT, CDR2 FQNNGV. With 5 bases clipped from V and 3 bases from J, the junction kept 11 bases outside the gene matches. The CDR3 consists of 19 residues. The CDR3 region is CASSQGLAGDPTYTGELFF. In nucleotides, the CDR3 is TGTGCCAGCAGCCAGGGACTAGCGGGAGACCCAACATACACCGGGGAGCTGTTTTTT.

This chain connects TRBV30 to TRBJ1-2; 11 nucleotides align to TRBD1. The CDR3 covers 13 residues. The V gene's germline CDR1 is GTSNPN and CDR2 SVGIG (reference sequence). Trimming at V came to 3 bases and at J to 8 bases, leaving 5 bases not matched to a gene. As DNA, the CDR3 is TGTGCCTGGAGCCCGGACAGGGGGCTCGGCTACACCTTC. Amino acid sequence: CAWSPDRGLGYTF.

This clone is a singleton in its sample. The rearrangement uses TRBV27 and TRBJ2-3, with D possibly being TRBD2 (6 bases). Per germline, CDR1 MNHEY and CDR2 SMNVEV (reference sequence). CDR3 length: 15 amino acids. V lost 0 bases, J lost 4 bases, and 11 bases lay in between. The DNA of the CDR3 is TGTGCCAGCAGTTTATCGGGGATAGCGGCAGATACGCAGTATTTT. Protein sequence: CASSLSGIAADTQYF.

The chain uses TRBV7-9 and TRBJ2-3, with 13 bases that match TRBD2. The germline CDR1 and CDR2 sequences are SEHNR and FQNEAQ (reference sequence). The CDR3 is made up of 16 amino acids. V was pared by 5 bases and J by 4 bases, with 6 bases of the junction left unmatched. The CDR3 coding sequence is TGTGCCAGCAGCCCACTAGCGGGAGGGTTTCCAGATACGCAGTATTTT. Translation: CASSPLAGGFPDTQYF. The full variable domain, with the rest looked up from reference TRBV7-9 and TRBJ2-3, is DTGVSQNPRHKITKRGQNVTFRCDPISEHNRLYWYRQTLGQGPEFLTYFQNEAQLEKSRLLSDRFSAERPKGSFSTLEIQRTEQGDSAMYLCASSPLAGGFPDTQYFGPGTRLTVL.

J is TRBJ1-2 and V is TRBV6-4; D is possibly TRBD1 (6 bases). Germline loops: CDR1 MRHNA, CDR2 SNTAGT. The CDR3 extends over 13 amino acids. V shed 5 bases and J shed 2 bases, with 9 bases lying between them. The CDR3 spells CASSRGGNYGYTF. In DNA, the CDR3 is TGTGCCAGCAGTCGAGGGGGAAACTATGGCTACACCTTC.

The chain carries TRBV2 and TRBJ1-6; 9 bases line up with TRBD1. CDR3 length: 14 amino acids. Trimming took 11 bases from V and 7 from J; bases not matched to a gene: 9. Germline V gene data show CDR1 as SNHLY and CDR2 as FYNNEI. This CDR3 reads CASSPGTGNSPLHF. The CDR3 DNA reads as TGTGCCTCCTCACCCGGGACAGGGAATTCACCCCTCCACTTT. Together with reference TRBV2 and TRBJ1-6, the CDR3 gives the full variable domain: EPEVTQTPSHQVTQMGQEVILRCVPISNHLYFYWYRQILGQKVEFLVSFYNNEISEKSEIFDDQFSVERPDGSNFTLKIRSTKLEDSAMYFCASSPGTGNSPLHFGNGTRLTVT.

This clone was observed a few times. This chain links TRBV4-3 with TRBJ1-4; TRBD1 might be the D (6 bases). Germline loops: CDR1 LGHNA, CDR2 YSLEER. The CDR3 is made up of 16 amino acids. V lost 4 bases and J 7 bases, leaving 19 bases between the germline ends. The CDR3 nucleotides read TGCGCCAGCAGCCCGAATGCAGGGGTCGGAAGTGAAAAACTGTTTTTT. Translating gives CASSPNAGVGSEKLFF.

This clone was observed a handful of times. The chain links TRBV4-2 to TRBJ1-1; 8 nucleotides line up with TRBD1. This CDR3 has 15 amino acids. V was clipped by 3 bases and J by 4 bases; unmatched bases: 7. Per germline, CDR1 LGHNA and CDR2 YNFKEQ. The CDR3 DNA follows: TGTGCCAGCAGCCACGCCGGGACAGGCCTCACTGAAGCTTTCTTT. This codes for CASSHAGTGLTEAFF.

V gene TRBV25-1 combines with J gene TRBJ1-4; TRBD1 is a possible D gene (5 bases). Deletions cut 2 bases from V and 5 bases from J, with 6 bases between. The CDR3 runs to 13 residues. Per the germline V gene, CDR1 is MGHDK and CDR2 is SYGVNS. The CDR3 bases are TGTGCCAGCAGTGAAAGACAGAATGAAAAACTGTTTTTT. This codes for CASSERQNEKLFF.

The chain links TRBV29-1 to TRBJ2-1; 9 nucleotides align to TRBD1. Trimming took 4 bases from V and 7 from J; bases not matched to a gene: 11. The CDR3 spans 15 residues. CDR1 and CDR2 (germline): SQVTM, ANQGSEA. DNA for the CDR3: TGCAGCGTTGTCCCGGGACAGGGTGTTACTAATGAGCAGTTCTTC. Protein sequence: CSVVPGQGVTNEQFF.